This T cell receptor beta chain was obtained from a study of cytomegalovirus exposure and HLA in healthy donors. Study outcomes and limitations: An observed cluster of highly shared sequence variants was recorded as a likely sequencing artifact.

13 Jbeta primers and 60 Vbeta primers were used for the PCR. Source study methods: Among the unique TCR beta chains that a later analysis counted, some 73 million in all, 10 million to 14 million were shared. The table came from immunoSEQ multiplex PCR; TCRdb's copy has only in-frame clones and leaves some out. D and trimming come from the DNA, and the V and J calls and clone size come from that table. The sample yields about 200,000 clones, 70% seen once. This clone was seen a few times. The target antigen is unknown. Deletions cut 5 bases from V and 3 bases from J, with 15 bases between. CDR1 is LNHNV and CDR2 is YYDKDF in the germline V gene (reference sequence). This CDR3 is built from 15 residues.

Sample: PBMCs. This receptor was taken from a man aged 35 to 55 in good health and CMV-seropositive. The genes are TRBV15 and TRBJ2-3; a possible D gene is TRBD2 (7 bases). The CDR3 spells CATSRGGGGTDTQYF. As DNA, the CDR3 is TGTGCCACCAGCCGGGGAGGGGGGGGAACAGATACGCAGTATTTT.